These T cell receptor beta chains were read from a single sample in a study of T cell changes during pregnancy in multiple sclerosis. This table comes from immunoSEQ multiplex PCR, and its TCRdb copy is limited to in-frame clones, with some not included. The sample lists about 66,000 clones, roughly 90% occurring once. Sequenced here: CD8+ T cells from peripheral blood mononuclear cells, sampled before pregnancy. The source is a female donor with multiple sclerosis, enrolled in a pregnancy study. Each CDR3 is given with its conserved first and last residue. D genes are given only for firm matches. For some rows the clone size is stated as once, few or many, or as a class when expanded; others skip it.

TRBV18	TRBJ2-1	NA	NA	CASSSGVLDYNEQFF	TGTGCCAGCTCATCAGGGGTATTAGACTACAATGAGCAGTTCTTC
TRBV18	TRBJ1-1	NA	NA	CASSPGETEAFF	TGTGCCAGCTCACCAGGGGAGACGGAAGCTTTCTTT
TRBV6-5	TRBJ2-7	TRBD2	NA	CASSYSSPAGNYEQYF	TGTGCCAGCAGTTACTCGAGTCCAGCGGGGAACTACGAGCAGTACTTC
TRBV2	TRBJ2-3	TRBD2	NA	CASSDGSGGADTQYF	TGTGCCAGCAGTGACGGCAGCGGGGGGGCAGATACGCAGTATTTT
TRBV27	TRBJ1-6	TRBD1	few	CASTNRGSNSPLHF	TGTGCCAGCACAAACAGGGGTTCAAATTCACCCCTCCACTTT
TRBV6-6	TRBJ2-7	TRBD1	once	CASSMNRDRDSYEQYF	TGTGCCAGCAGTATGAACCGGGACAGGGACTCCTACGAGCAGTACTTC
TRBV2	TRBJ2-4	NA	NA	CASRDDPGDIQYF	TGTGCCAGCAGGGACGACCCCGGGGACATTCAGTACTTC
TRBV11-3	TRBJ2-1	TRBD2	NA	CASSPGLAGGIGEQFF	TGTGCCAGCAGCCCAGGACTAGCGGGGGGAATAGGGGAGCAGTTCTTC
TRBV15	TRBJ1-2	NA	NA	CATSRDQGQNYGYTF	TGTGCCACCAGCAGAGATCAGGGCCAGAACTATGGCTACACCTTC
TRBV25-1	TRBJ2-2	NA	once	CASSVSTGELFF	TGTGCCAGCAGTGTATCCACCGGGGAGCTGTTTTTT
TRBV15	TRBJ1-5	NA	NA	CATSRATLNQPQHF	TGTGCCACCAGCAGAGCGACTCTTAATCAGCCCCAGCATTTT
TRBV4-1	TRBJ2-7	NA	NA	CASSQEGHPTPYEQYF	TGCGCCAGCAGCCAAGAGGGGCACCCTACGCCTTACGAGCAGTACTTC
TRBV6-4	TRBJ1-2	NA	NA	CASSEPVTGLGGYTF	TGTGCCAGCAGTGAGCCCGTTACAGGTTTGGGCGGCTACACCTTC
TRBV5-1	TRBJ1-4	TRBD1	NA	CASRQHRQGGSEKLFF	TGCGCCAGCAGACAACACAGACAGGGAGGTAGTGAAAAACTGTTTTTT
TRBV19	TRBJ1-2	TRBD1	NA	CASMDARQGQLWGYTF	TGTGCCAGTATGGACGCGAGACAGGGACAACTATGGGGCTACACCTTC
TRBV13	TRBJ2-7	TRBD2	once	CASSLGTPGLVEQYF	TGTGCCAGCAGCTTAGGAACCCCGGGACTAGTCGAGCAGTACTTC
TRBV27	TRBJ2-7	TRBD2	NA	CASSLGGTSGGAPYEQYF	TGTGCCAGCAGTTTAGGGGGGACTAGCGGGGGGGCACCCTACGAGCAGTACTTC
TRBV27	TRBJ2-1	TRBD2	NA	CASSLIGAGYNEQFF	TGTGCCAGCAGTTTAATTGGAGCGGGATACAATGAGCAGTTCTTC
TRBV10-3	TRBJ1-1	TRBD1	few	CAISDHRGEAFF	TGTGCCATCAGTGATCACAGGGGAGAAGCTTTCTTT
TRBV18	TRBJ1-5	NA	few	CASSPQGGRQPQHF	TGTGCCAGCTCCCCTCAAGGGGGAAGACAGCCCCAGCATTTT
TRBV13	TRBJ1-5	TRBD1	NA	CASSSGTGATKPQHF	TGTGCCAGCAGCTCAGGGACAGGGGCGACGAAGCCCCAGCATTTT
TRBV19	TRBJ1-6	NA	NA	CASSMEGPAYNSPLHF	TGTGCCAGTAGTATGGAGGGGCCAGCCTATAATTCACCCCTCCACTTT
TRBV10-3	TRBJ1-1	TRBD1	NA	CAISELPGGSTEAFF	TGTGCCATCAGTGAGTTACCAGGGGGTAGCACTGAAGCTTTCTTT
TRBV15	TRBJ2-3	NA	NA	CATSRDRGTSTDTQYF	TGTGCCACCAGCAGAGATAGGGGTACTAGCACAGATACGCAGTATTTT
TRBV6-5	TRBJ1-2	NA	NA	CASSYSMSAYGYTF	TGTGCCAGCAGTTACTCGATGTCTGCGTATGGCTACACCTTC
TRBV27	TRBJ1-5	NA	NA	CASSWGGSNQPQHF	TGTGCCAGCAGTTGGGGGGGGAGCAATCAGCCCCAGCATTTT
TRBV20-1	TRBJ2-1	NA	NA	CSAPLHNEQFF	TGCAGTGCCCCCCTCCACAATGAGCAGTTCTTC
TRBV7-9	TRBJ1-1	NA	once	CASTGGNTEAFF	TGTGCCAGCACTGGAGGGAACACTGAAGCTTTCTTT
TRBV6-5	TRBJ1-2	TRBD1	NA	CASSPQGADYGYTF	TGTGCCAGCAGTCCACAGGGGGCCGACTATGGCTACACCTTC
TRBV9	TRBJ2-2	TRBD1	NA	CASSVNRGRNTGELFF	TGTGCCAGCAGCGTCAACAGGGGGCGCAACACCGGGGAGCTGTTTTTT
TRBV2	TRBJ2-6	TRBD1	NA	CASSRQGGQGAQGANVLTF	TGTGCCAGCAGTCGACAGGGGGGACAGGGGGCGCAAGGGGCCAACGTCCTGACTTTC
TRBV13	TRBJ2-7	NA	NA	CASSLGQHEQYF	TGTGCCAGCAGCTTAGGACAACACGAGCAGTACTTC